The 28 T cell receptor beta chains in this list originate from one sample, sequenced in a study of molecular identifiers for immune sequencing clone quantification. TCRdb re-derived calls from the PCR reads in MiXCR, one entry per CDR3 protein. Of over 550,000 distinct CDR3 sequences listed, less than 30% were seen once; the top ten hold about 0.84%. The specimen was naive CD8+ T cells from blood, with Jurkat cell RNA spiked in. Subset noted: FACS-sorted CD8+CD4-CCR7+CD45RA+ naive T cells. These receptors originate from a human donor in good health. Some libraries in this study had Jurkat cell RNA spiked in.

The sample holds many counts of this clonotype. CDR3 amino acids: CASSQSGGRSRELADFTDTQYF. The CDR3 nucleotides are TGCGCCAGCAGTCAATCGGGCGGCAGATCAAGGGAACTCGCGGACTTCACAGATACGCAGTATTTT. The V call is TRBV23-1, the J call TRBJ2-3, with D possibly TRBD2 on 5 matching bases. TRBV23-1 is identified as an open reading frame with a role that is uncertain. Trimming took off 0 bases at V and 2 bases at J, with 30 bases between the two ends. There are 22 residues in the CDR3.

This clonotype was observed at least ten times. The CDR3, as DNA: TGTGCCAGCAGGCCCCCGACAGGGTACTATGAGACCCAGTACTTC. Its protein product is CASRPPTGYYETQYF. The chain joins TRBV7-2 to TRBJ2-5, with 7 bases identical to TRBD1. This CDR3 region has 15 residues. V dropped 6 bases and J dropped 5; count of bases not matched to a gene: 12. Germline CDR1 is SGHTA and CDR2 is FQGNSA.

Details on this clonotype: The junction and the germline gene differ at one end; a read error may be behind it. The genes are TRBV19 and TRBJ2-3; tentatively, D is TRBD2 (5 bases). The CDR3 contains 15 residues. Germline V CDR1 and CDR2: LNHDA, SQIVND (reference sequence). The CDR3 sequence is CANSEGVGSTDTQYF. The CDR3 DNA reads as TGTGCCAATAGTGAGGGTGTAGGCTCCACGGATACGCAGTATTTT.

With respect to this clonotype: This may stem from a read error, because a much larger clone lies one nucleotide away. The V gene is TRBV15, the J gene TRBJ1-5, with 11 nucleotides matching TRBD1. This CDR3 is built from 15 residues. Germline CDR1 is LNHNV and CDR2 is YYDKDF (reference sequence). For the CDR3, the DNA is TGTGCCACCGGCAGGGACAGGGGGATCAATCAGCCCCAGCATTTT. Its protein is CATGRDRGINQPQHF.

The sample holds a few counts of this clonotype. This chain links TRBV6-6 with TRBJ1-6, with TRBD1 as a possible D gene (6 bases). CDR3 length: 16 amino acids. V lost 7 bases, J lost 0 bases, and 13 bases lay in between. Germline CDR1 is MNHNY and CDR2 is SVGAGI (reference sequence). In DNA form, the CDR3 reads TGTGCCAGCAACGAGAGGGGGAGCTCCTATAATTCACCCCTCCACTTT. Its protein product is CASNERGSSYNSPLHF.

The table lists this clonotype with many counts. V is TRBV12-3 or TRBV12-4 and J is TRBJ2-3; TRBD2 matches at 7 bases. After removal of 5 bases from V and 8 bases from J, the junction contained 4 bases not matched to a gene. This CDR3 is 12 amino acids long. Here the CDR3 DNA reads TGTGCCAGCAGTCCTACTAGCGTTACGCAGTATTTT. As protein: CASSPTSVTQYF.

As for this clonotype: Being one base from a much bigger clone, this may be a read error. The V and J genes are TRBV4-3 and TRBJ1-6; no firm D call. The CDR3 covers 17 residues. Germline values: CDR1 LGHNA, CDR2 YSLEER. The CDR3 reads CASSQNLRRSRDSPPHF. The CDR3 DNA is TGCGCCAGCAGCCAGAATCTCCGGAGGAGCCGCGATTCACCCCCCCACTTT.

This clonotype was counted many times. The V gene is TRBV20-1, the J gene TRBJ2-1; 10 nucleotides align to TRBD2. The CDR3 runs 14 residues. V trimming: 2 bases; J trimming: 8 bases; junction bases outside the gene matches: 6. Germline V lookup: CDR1 DFQATT, CDR2 SNEGSKA (reference sequence). CDR3 sequence reads: CSARIFLAGDEQFF. The CDR3 bases are TGCAGTGCTAGAATATTCCTAGCGGGAGATGAGCAGTTCTTC.

This clonotype has ten or more counts. CDR3 sequence: CASSLGTATDTQYF. CDR3 nucleotides: TGTGCCAGCAGCTTAGGTACAGCCACAGATACGCAGTATTTT. The chain links TRBV7-6 to TRBJ2-3; unclear D gene. The V gene lost 1 base and the J gene lost 2 bases, with 7 bases spanning the gap. The CDR3 loop spans 14 amino acids. Germline CDR1 and CDR2: SGHVS and FNYEAQ.

As regards this clonotype: Possible read error: a much larger clone is one base away. The chain is built from TRBV7-9 and TRBJ2-7; TRBD2 matches 10 bases. Trimming at V came to 4 bases and at J to 4 bases, leaving 4 bases not matched to a gene. Germline values: CDR1 SEHNR, CDR2 FQNEAQ (reference sequence). The CDR3 runs to 14 residues. The CDR3 coding sequence is TGTGCCAGCAGCTCTAGCGGGAGTAGGTACGAGCAGTACTTC. Protein product: CASSSSGSRYEQYF.

This chain uses TRBV27 with TRBJ2-7; D ambiguous. The V end was cut by 4 bases, the J end by 0 bases, with 10 bases between. The CDR3 is 14 residues long. Germline loops: CDR1 MNHEY, CDR2 SMNVEV (reference sequence). Here the CDR3 DNA reads TGTGCCAGCAGTTGGACCCTAGGCTCCTACGAGCAGTACTTC. Its translation: CASSWTLGSYEQYF.

This clonotype has only a few counts. CDR3 sequence (DNA): TGTGCCAGCAGTACCGGGACAGGGCCCCACGAGCAGTACTTC. Its protein product is CASSTGTGPHEQYF. This rearrangement joins TRBV6-2 or TRBV6-3 to TRBJ2-7, with 9 bases matching TRBD1. The CDR3 consists of 14 residues. After removal of 5 bases from V and 5 bases from J, the junction contained 7 bases not matched to a gene. Germline V gene data show CDR1 as MNHEY and CDR2 as SVGEGT.

About this clonotype: A much larger clone lies one base from this, so it may be a read error. The gene calls are TRBV2 and TRBJ2-3, with 11 bases lining up with TRBD2. This CDR3 has 16 residues. Looked up from germline, CDR1 is SNHLY and CDR2 is FYNNEI. Trimming cost V 4 bases and J 7 bases; bases outside gene matches: 10. The CDR3 region has the DNA TGTGCCAGCAGTGGGACACTAGCGGGAGTCAGGAATACGCAGTATTTT. It translates to CASSGTLAGVRNTQYF.

This clonotype turned up a few times. This chain links TRBV20-1 with TRBJ2-5; TRBD1 matches at 7 bases. CDR1 is DFQATT, CDR2 SNEGSKA, per germline (reference sequence). Unmatched junction bases numbered 14, after V lost 3 bases and J lost 7 bases. The CDR3 is 15 amino acids. CDR3 in amino acids: CSARSRQGPIGTQYF. The CDR3 nucleotides read TGCAGTGCTAGGAGTAGACAGGGCCCTATTGGGACCCAGTACTTC.

On this clonotype itself: A read error may produce the germline difference seen at one junction end. The V gene is TRBV6-1, the J gene TRBJ2-7; 9 bases map to TRBD1. The CDR3 has 15 amino acids. Germline V gives CDR1 MNHNS, CDR2 SASEGT. The CDR3 spells CARSDDGTGWYEQYF. The CDR3 DNA sequence: TGTGCCCGCAGTGACGACGGGACAGGGTGGTACGAGCAGTACTTC.

In its sample, this clonotype was seen a few times. J is TRBJ1-3 and V is TRBV4-3; D remains ambiguous. The ends were cut back, 2 bases at V and 1 base at J, with 9 bases in the middle. The CDR3 loop spans 15 amino acids. Germline CDR1 reads LGHNA; CDR2 reads YSLEER. CDR3 coding DNA: TGCGCCAGCAGCCAACAGGCAAATTCTGGAAACACCATATATTTT. It is translated as CASSQQANSGNTIYF.

This clonotype was seen at least ten times. J is TRBJ2-2 and V is TRBV9, with 14 bases identical to TRBD2. The CDR3 extends over 18 amino acids. With 2 bases clipped from V and 5 bases from J, the junction kept 8 bases outside the gene matches. CDR1 is SGDLS and CDR2 is YYNGEE in the germline V gene. For the CDR3, the DNA is TGTGCCAGCAGCGTTCGACCGGGACTAGCGGGAGAAACCGGGGAGCTGTTTTTT. It encodes CASSVRPGLAGETGELFF.

This clonotype was recorded a few times. A single base separates this from a much larger clone, so it may be a read error. The chain joins TRBV2 to TRBJ2-5; TRBD1 might be the D (6 bases). The germline V gene encodes CDR1 SNHLY and CDR2 FYNNEI. The V gene lost 8 bases and the J gene lost 7 bases, with 14 bases spanning the gap. The CDR3 covers 12 residues. The CDR3 region is CASGQWPGTQYF. The CDR3 DNA follows: TGTGCCAGCGGACAGTGGCCCGGGACCCAGTACTTC.

The chain links TRBV10-3 to TRBJ2-5, with D perhaps matching TRBD1 (6 bases). The CDR3 has 15 residues. Trimming left V 2 bases short and J 0 bases short, with 10 bases between. CDR1 and CDR2 from the germline V gene are ENHRY and SYGVKD. The CDR3 sequence is CAISEDRQYQETQYF. CDR3 bases: TGTGCCATCAGTGAGGACAGGCAGTACCAAGAGACCCAGTACTTC.

This clonotype showed up many times. This chain connects TRBV20-1 to TRBJ1-5; D may be TRBD1 (5 bases). This CDR3 is built from 12 residues. Trimming took 2 bases from V and 5 from J, leaving 7 bases between them. The germline CDR1 and CDR2 sequences are DFQATT and SNEGSKA (reference sequence). The CDR3, as DNA: TGCAGTGCTAGACAGGGAGATCAGCCCCAGCATTTT. Translating gives CSARQGDQPQHF.

A word on this clonotype: An end of the junction does not agree with germline; a read error may underlie this. Here the CDR3 reads CASSLQGYVLQEPQYF. The DNA of the CDR3 is TGTGCCAGCAGCTTACAGGGTTATGTTCTCCAAGAGCCCCAGTACTTC. V usage is TRBV13 and J usage is TRBJ2-5, with a weak D call TRBD1 (5 bases). In germline, CDR1 is PRHDT, CDR2 FYEKMQ (reference sequence). CDR3 length: 16 amino acids.

The chain carries TRBV19 and TRBJ1-5; D gene ambiguous. Germline lookup yields CDR1 LNHDA and CDR2 SQIVND (reference sequence). V was pared by 2 bases and J by 0 bases, with 8 bases between. CDR3 length: 15 amino acids. The CDR3 coding sequence is TGTGCCAGTAGTATAAACGGAAATAGCAATCAGCCCCAGCATTTT. Its translation is CASSINGNSNQPQHF.

This clonotype has a count of ten or more. V and J are TRBV13 and TRBJ1-2, with 9 positions matching TRBD1. The CDR3 spans 16 residues. CDR1 PRHDT and CDR2 FYEKMQ come from the germline V gene (reference sequence). Unmatched junction bases numbered 11, after V lost 5 bases and J lost 4 bases. As DNA, the CDR3 is TGTGCCAGCAGCCCGCGAACCGGGACAGGGTTCTATGGCTACACCTTC. It translates to CASSPRTGTGFYGYTF.

This clonotype appeared many times. This chain uses TRBV5-4 with TRBJ2-1; no reliable D call. Germline loops: CDR1 SGHNT, CDR2 YYREEE (reference sequence). Trimming stripped 5 bases from V and 10 bases from J, with 10 bases between. CDR3 size: 11 residues. CDR3 residues: CASRSGPEQFF. In DNA, the CDR3 is TGTGCCAGCAGGTCCGGGCCCGAGCAGTTCTTC. Drawing the rest from reference TRBV5-4 and TRBJ2-1, the complete variable domain is ETGVTQSPTHLIKTRGQQVTLRCSSQSGHNTVSWYQQALGQGPQFIFQYYREEENGRGNFPPRFSGLQFPNYSSELNVNALELDDSALYLCASRSGPEQFFGPGTRLTVL.

In regard to this clonotype: This CDR3 fails to terminate in the conserved phenylalanine or tryptophan, so it likely reflects a read error. V and J are TRBV4-3 and TRBJ1-1, with D possibly TRBD1 on 6 matching bases. The germline gives CDR1 LGHNA, CDR2 YSLEER. V lost 0 bases and J 10 bases, leaving 18 bases between the germline ends. CDR3 length equals 15 residues. CDR3 coding DNA: TGCGCCAGCAGCCAAGATCACCAGGGGAGCACCTCAGCTTTCTCT. Amino acids: CASSQDHQGSTSAFS.

The sample holds a few counts of this clonotype. V gene TRBV19 combines with J gene TRBJ1-5; possible D gene TRBD1, 6 bases. Trimming stripped 3 bases from V and 3 bases from J, with 15 bases between. The germline V gene encodes CDR1 LNHDA and CDR2 SQIVND (reference sequence). The CDR3 has 16 amino acids. CDR3: CASSIRGSVVNQPQHF. CDR3 in DNA: TGTGCCAGTAGTATTAGGGGGAGCGTTGTCAATCAGCCCCAGCATTTT.

This clonotype was found many times. The chain uses TRBV12-3 or TRBV12-4 and TRBJ1-4; 11 bases align to TRBD1. The CDR3 covers 17 residues. Trimming removed 8 bases from V and 5 bases from J; junction bases left unmatched: 13. The CDR3 protein is CASRRSRDRGTNEKLFF. CDR3 in DNA: TGTGCCAGCCGACGGTCGCGGGACAGGGGGACAAATGAAAAACTGTTTTTT.

This clonotype was detected a few times. This chain uses TRBV5-8 with TRBJ1-1, with TRBD1 matching over 11 bases. V lost 5 bases and J lost 3; bases outside the gene matches: 6. Germline V gives CDR1 SGHTS, CDR2 YDEGEE. The CDR3 covers 15 residues. The CDR3 DNA reads TGTGCCAGCAGGGACAGGGGGCGCAGGGACACTGAAGCTTTCTTT. This gives the protein CASRDRGRRDTEAFF.